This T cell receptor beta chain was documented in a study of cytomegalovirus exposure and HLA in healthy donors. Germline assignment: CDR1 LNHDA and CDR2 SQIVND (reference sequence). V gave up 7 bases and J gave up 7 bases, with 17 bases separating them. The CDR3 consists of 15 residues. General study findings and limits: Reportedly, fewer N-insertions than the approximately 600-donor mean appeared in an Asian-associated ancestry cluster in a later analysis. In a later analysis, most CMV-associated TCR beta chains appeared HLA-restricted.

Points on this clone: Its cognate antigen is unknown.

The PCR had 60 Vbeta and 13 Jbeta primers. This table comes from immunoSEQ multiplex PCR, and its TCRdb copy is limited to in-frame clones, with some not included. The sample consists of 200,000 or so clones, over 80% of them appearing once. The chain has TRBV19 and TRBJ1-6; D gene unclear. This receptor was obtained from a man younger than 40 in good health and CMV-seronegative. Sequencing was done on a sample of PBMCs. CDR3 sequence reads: CASTPVGGGNSPLHF. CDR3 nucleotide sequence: TGTGCCAGTACCCCGGTGGGCGGAGGGAATTCACCCCTCCACTTT. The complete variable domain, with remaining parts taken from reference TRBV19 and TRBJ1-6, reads DGGITQSPKYLFRKEGQNVTLSCEQNLNHDAMYWYRQDPGQGLRLIYYSQIVNDFQKGDIAEGYSVSREKKESFPLTVTSAQKNPTAFYLCASTPVGGGNSPLHFGNGTRLTVT.